These 20 T cell receptor beta chains share one sample of origin, sequenced in a study of blood T cell repertoires in COVID-19 (dated by TCRdb to 2018 to 2021). The library was obtained by the immunoSEQ multiplex PCR assay. Imported from immuneACCESS, the table was reduced by TCRdb to in-frame sequences with V and J called. These copies leave out some clones; in studies compared against another copy, an unresolved V gene accounts for under half, and the cause of the remainder is not known. Across this sample there are about 250,000 clones, with 85% to 90% seen only once. Together, the top ten hold about 1.6% of the sample. Sequenced sample: PBMCs or T cells enriched from blood (not recorded which). These receptors were collected from a middle-aged man who had recovered from COVID-19.

V and J are TRBV30 and TRBJ1-5; TRBD1 agrees at 8 bases. Germline assignment: CDR1 GTSNPN and CDR2 SVGIG (reference sequence). CDR3 length: 14 residues. V lost 1 base to trimming and J lost 3 bases; unmatched junction nucleotides: 2. The CDR3 DNA sequence: TGTGCCTGGAGTGGGACAGGGCACAATCAGCCCCAGCATTTT. It encodes CAWSGTGHNQPQHF.

The chain links TRBV5-1 to TRBJ1-1; TRBD1 matches 8 bases. The V segment lost 4 bases and the J segment 1 base; nucleotides outside the gene matches: 12. This CDR3 contains 17 residues. Germline lookup yields CDR1 SGHRS and CDR2 YFSETQ. The CDR3 coding sequence is TGCGCCAGCAGCCCCCGGGGGAGCGGACAGGGGAACACTGAAGCTTTCTTT. Translation gives CASSPRGSGQGNTEAFF.

The DNA of the CDR3 is TGTGCCAGCAGTTTCCGGACTAGCGGTCAAGAGACCCAGTACTTC. This encodes CASSFRTSGQETQYF. The gene calls are TRBV28 and TRBJ2-5; 10 bases align to TRBD2. There are 15 residues in the CDR3. Trimming took 3 bases from V and 2 from J; bases not matched to a gene: 3. Germline CDR1 and CDR2: MDHEN and SYDVKM.

This rearrangement joins TRBV7-9 to TRBJ2-1; D is ambiguous. Trimming pared 4 bases from V and 0 bases from J, leaving 16 bases between. The CDR3 extends over 17 amino acids. The germline V gene encodes CDR1 SEHNR and CDR2 FQNEAQ (reference sequence). The CDR3 sequence: CASSSIGVKSSYNEQFF. In DNA, the CDR3 is TGTGCCAGCAGCTCCATTGGAGTGAAGAGCTCCTACAATGAGCAGTTCTTC. The entire variable domain, with the rest obtained from reference TRBV7-9 and TRBJ2-1, is as follows: DTGVSQNPRHKITKRGQNVTFRCDPISEHNRLYWYRQTLGQGPEFLTYFQNEAQLEKSRLLSDRFSAERPKGSFSTLEIQRTEQGDSAMYLCASSSIGVKSSYNEQFFGPGTRLTVL.

The chain employs TRBV6-2 or TRBV6-3 and TRBJ1-1, with TRBD1 identical over 7 bases. The CDR3 has 15 residues. J lost 8 bases, V lost 6 bases, and 15 bases had no gene match. Germline CDR1 MNHEY, CDR2 SVGEGT. The CDR3 is CASSGRDSQREEAFF. CDR3 DNA sequence: TGTGCCAGCAGCGGACGGGACAGCCAACGGGAAGAAGCTTTCTTT.

The gene calls are TRBV9 and TRBJ1-4, with a possible D match to TRBD1 (6 bases). V dropped 0 bases and J dropped 5 bases, with 11 bases sitting between them. Per the germline V gene, CDR1 is SGDLS and CDR2 is YYNGEE. The CDR3 is 15 amino acids. CDR3 coding DNA: TGTGCCAGCAGCGTAGGAGGGGGATCGAATGAAAAACTGTTTTTT. This sequence encodes CASSVGGGSNEKLFF.

The chain combines TRBV2 with TRBJ2-2, with 9 bases fitting TRBD2. The CDR3 contains 16 residues. The trim removed 6 bases at V and 0 bases at J, leaving 5 bases unmatched. CDR1 and CDR2 from the germline V gene are SNHLY and FYNNEI. CDR3 loop: CASRRTSAANTGELFF. CDR3 coding DNA: TGTGCCAGCAGGAGGACTAGCGCCGCGAACACCGGGGAGCTGTTTTTT.

This chain links TRBV27 with TRBJ2-3; 7 bases are shared with TRBD2. The J segment lost 2 bases and the V segment lost 6 bases, leaving 11 bases of the junction unmatched. Germline CDR1 reads MNHEY; CDR2 reads SMNVEV (reference sequence). The CDR3 runs to 16 residues. In nucleotides, the CDR3 is TGTGCCAGCAGCACCCCCGGGACTACAAACACAGATACGCAGTATTTT. It specifies CASSTPGTTNTDTQYF.

This sequence joins TRBV6-5 and TRBJ1-6, with D possibly being TRBD1 (5 bases). The germline V and J ends were trimmed by 6 bases and 8 bases, with 11 bases remaining between them. There are 13 residues in the CDR3. The germline V gene encodes CDR1 MNHEY and CDR2 SVGAGI. The CDR3 sequence is CASRRDGYSPLHF. CDR3 sequence (DNA): TGTGCCAGCAGGCGGGACGGATATTCACCCCTCCACTTT.

The chain couples TRBV30 to TRBJ1-4; 8 nucleotides match TRBD1. The CDR3 runs 13 residues. J was trimmed by 8 bases and V by 4 bases; bases with no gene match: 6. Per germline, CDR1 GTSNPN and CDR2 SVGIG (reference sequence). The CDR3 spells CAWTGTGPEKLFF. The CDR3 DNA is TGTGCCTGGACTGGGACAGGCCCCGAAAAACTGTTTTTT.

V is TRBV9 and J is TRBJ2-3; tentative D call: TRBD1 (5 bases). The CDR3 has 17 residues. V was cut by 1 base and J by 0 bases, with 15 bases left in between. The germline CDR1 and CDR2 sequences are SGDLS and YYNGEE. The CDR3 region is CASSVSGMQASTDTQYF. DNA of the CDR3: TGTGCCAGCAGCGTATCAGGGATGCAGGCCAGCACAGATACGCAGTATTTT.

The chain joins TRBV3-1 (or the pseudogene TRBV3-2) to TRBJ1-6, with unresolved D. The V end lost 5 bases, the J end lost 7 bases, and 9 bases lay between the germline ends. CDR3 size: 13 residues. The V gene's germline CDR1 is LGHDT and CDR2 YNNKEL (reference sequence). The CDR3 sequence: CASSFRGNSPLHF. CDR3 nucleotide sequence: TGTGCCAGCAGCTTTCGAGGGAATTCACCCCTCCACTTT.

The chain combines TRBV3-1 (or the pseudogene TRBV3-2) with TRBJ1-1; D not certain. CDR3 size: 15 residues. The V end lost 1 base, the J end lost 4 bases, and 13 bases lay between the germline ends. Germline V gives CDR1 LGHDT, CDR2 YNNKEL (reference sequence). CDR3 loop: CASSQAAGMGTEAFF. CDR3 in DNA: TGTGCCAGCAGCCAAGCTGCGGGAATGGGCACTGAAGCTTTCTTT.

About this clone itself: The junction does not match germline at one end; this may be a read error. V gene TRBV11-2 combines with J gene TRBJ2-7; 15 bases line up with TRBD2. CDR3 length equals 14 residues. Looked up from germline, CDR1 is SGHAT and CDR2 is FQNNGV. CDR3 coding DNA: TGTGCCAGCAGCTTAGAGGGGACTAGCGGGGGGTATGACTTC. It translates to CASSLEGTSGGYDF.

CDR3 region: CASSYSWDSSSYEQYF. For the CDR3, the DNA is TGTGCCAGCAGTTACTCATGGGACTCAAGCTCCTACGAGCAGTACTTC. The chain combines TRBV6-2 or TRBV6-3 with TRBJ2-7; D is possibly TRBD2 (6 bases). In germline, CDR1 is MNHEY, CDR2 SVGEGT. The CDR3 runs 16 residues. Trimming cost V 0 bases and J 0 bases, with 12 bases left between them.

This sequence joins TRBV18 and TRBJ1-4; 7 nucleotides line up with TRBD1. The CDR3 spans 13 residues. Germline V gene data show CDR1 as KGHSH and CDR2 as LQKENI. After removal of 5 bases from V and 8 bases from J, the junction contained 5 bases not matched to a gene. CDR3 in amino acids: CASSDRAGEKLFF. CDR3 in DNA: TGTGCCAGCTCAGACAGGGCTGGAGAAAAACTGTTTTTT.

The sample holds a few counts of this clone. The junction shows a germline mismatch at one end, possibly a read error. The CDR3: CAITENNYEQYF. The CDR3 DNA is TGTGCCATCACTGAGAACAACTACGAGCAGTACTTC. V is TRBV10-3 and J is TRBJ2-7; D call uncertain. The CDR3 has 12 amino acids. The germline V gene has CDR1 ENHRY and CDR2 SYGVKD.

The chain recombines TRBV29-1 with TRBJ2-1; TRBD2 matches 9 bases. Trimming at V came to 5 bases and at J to 4 bases, leaving 6 bases not matched to a gene. The CDR3 sequence is 14 residues long. Germline CDR1 reads SQVTM; CDR2 reads ANQGSEA. CDR3 sequence reads: CSVSTSGRYNEQFF. The CDR3, as DNA: TGCAGCGTTTCGACTAGCGGAAGGTACAATGAGCAGTTCTTC.

This clone turned up a few times. The V call is TRBV7-2, the J call TRBJ1-1, with D perhaps matching TRBD1 (6 bases). The V and J ends lost 3 bases and 7 bases respectively, with 15 bases between them. This CDR3 region has 14 residues. Germline loops: CDR1 SGHTA, CDR2 FQGNSA. The CDR3 sequence is CASSFTQGAIEAFF. In DNA form, the CDR3 reads TGTGCCAGCAGCTTCACACAGGGTGCGATTGAAGCTTTCTTT.

V gene TRBV6-5 combines with J gene TRBJ1-4; the D gene is possibly TRBD1 (6 bases). Looked up from germline, CDR1 is MNHEY and CDR2 is SVGAGI. This CDR3 contains 16 residues. V lost 3 bases and J 6 bases, leaving 17 bases between the germline ends. The CDR3 bases are TGTGCCAGCAGTTATGACTCCCGCAGGGGCTATGAAAAACTGTTTTTT. Its translation: CASSYDSRRGYEKLFF.